The entry below gives a single TCR beta chain sequence along with its context. These data come from a study of blood T cell repertoires in COVID-19. At the level of the study: The United States, Italy and Spain provided the acute and convalescent COVID-19 samples.

V was pared by 3 bases and J by 6 bases, with 8 bases between. CDR1 is SNHLY and CDR2 is FYNNEI in the germline V gene. This CDR3 has 13 residues. TCRdb keeps only in-frame clones here, not all; method: immunoSEQ multiplex PCR. The top ten clones hold 3.5% to 4.5% of a sample with more than 110,000 clones, around nine tenths of them seen once. The chain is built from TRBV2 and TRBJ2-2, with a weak D call TRBD1 (5 bases). The clonotype comes from a woman aged 40 to 50 with acute or convalescent COVID-19. Sequencing used peripheral blood. The DNA of the CDR3 is TGTGCCAGCAGTGACGGCAGGGCCGGGGAGCTGTTTTTT. It specifies CASSDGRAGELFF.